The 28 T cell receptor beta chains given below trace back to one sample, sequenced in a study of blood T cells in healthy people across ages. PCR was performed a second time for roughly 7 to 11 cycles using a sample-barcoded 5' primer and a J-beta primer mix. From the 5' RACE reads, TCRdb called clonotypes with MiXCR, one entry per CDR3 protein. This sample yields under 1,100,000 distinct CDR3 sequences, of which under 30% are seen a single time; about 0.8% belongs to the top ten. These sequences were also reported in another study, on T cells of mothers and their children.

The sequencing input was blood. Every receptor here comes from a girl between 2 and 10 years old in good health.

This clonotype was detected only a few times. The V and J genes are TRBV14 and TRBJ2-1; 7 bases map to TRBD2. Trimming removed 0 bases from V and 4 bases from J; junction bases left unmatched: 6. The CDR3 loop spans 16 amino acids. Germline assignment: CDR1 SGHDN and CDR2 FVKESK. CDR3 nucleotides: TGTGCCAGCAGCCAAGATCCCAGCGGGGTATACAATGAGCAGTTCTTC. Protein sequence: CASSQDPSGVYNEQFF.

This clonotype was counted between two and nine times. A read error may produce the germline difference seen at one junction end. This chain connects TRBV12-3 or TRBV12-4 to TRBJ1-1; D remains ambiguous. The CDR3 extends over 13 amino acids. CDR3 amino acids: CASSPETNTGAFF. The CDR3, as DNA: TGTGCCAGCAGTCCTGAGACGAACACTGGAGCTTTCTTT.

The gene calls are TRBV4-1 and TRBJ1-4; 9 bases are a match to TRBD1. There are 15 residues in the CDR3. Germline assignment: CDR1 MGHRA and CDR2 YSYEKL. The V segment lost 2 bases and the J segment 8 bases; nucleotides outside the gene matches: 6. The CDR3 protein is CASSQIQGAGEKLFF. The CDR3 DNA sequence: TGCGCCAGCAGCCAAATACAGGGGGCAGGGGAAAAACTGTTTTTT.

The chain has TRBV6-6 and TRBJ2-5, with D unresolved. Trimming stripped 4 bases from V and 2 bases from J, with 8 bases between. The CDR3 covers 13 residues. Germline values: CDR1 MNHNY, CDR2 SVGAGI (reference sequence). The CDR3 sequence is CASSSAPQETQYF. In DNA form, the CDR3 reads TGTGCCAGCAGTTCCGCCCCTCAAGAGACCCAGTACTTC.

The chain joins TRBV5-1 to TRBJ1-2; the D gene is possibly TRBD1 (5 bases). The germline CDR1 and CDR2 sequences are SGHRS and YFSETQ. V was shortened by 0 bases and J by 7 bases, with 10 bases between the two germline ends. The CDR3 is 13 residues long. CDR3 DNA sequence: TGCGCCAGCAGCTTGGACAGGACGGGTGGCTACACCTTC. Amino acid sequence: CASSLDRTGGYTF.

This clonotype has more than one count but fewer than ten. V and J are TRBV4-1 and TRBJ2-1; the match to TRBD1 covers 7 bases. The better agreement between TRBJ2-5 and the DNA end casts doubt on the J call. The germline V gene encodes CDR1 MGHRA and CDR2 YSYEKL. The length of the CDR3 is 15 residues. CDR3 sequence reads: CASSQTGAEKETQYF. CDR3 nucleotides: TGCGCCAGCAGCCAAACAGGGGCTGAAAAAGAGACCCAGTACTTC.

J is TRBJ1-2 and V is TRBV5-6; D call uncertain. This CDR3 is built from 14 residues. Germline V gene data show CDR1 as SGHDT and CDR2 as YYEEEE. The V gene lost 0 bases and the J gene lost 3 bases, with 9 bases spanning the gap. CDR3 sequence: CASSLGGDDYGYTF. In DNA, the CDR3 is TGTGCCAGCAGCTTGGGAGGAGACGACTATGGCTACACCTTC.

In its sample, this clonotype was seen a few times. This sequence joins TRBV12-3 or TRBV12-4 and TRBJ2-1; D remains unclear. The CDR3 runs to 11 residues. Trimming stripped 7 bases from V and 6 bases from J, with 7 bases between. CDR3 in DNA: TGTGCCAGCACCGATACCAATGAGCAGTTCTTC. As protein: CASTDTNEQFF.

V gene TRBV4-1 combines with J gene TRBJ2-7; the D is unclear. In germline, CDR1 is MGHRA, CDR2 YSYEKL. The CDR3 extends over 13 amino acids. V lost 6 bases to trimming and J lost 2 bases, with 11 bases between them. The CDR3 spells CASSEDGPYEQYF. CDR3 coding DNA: TGCGCCAGCAGTGAAGACGGCCCCTACGAGCAGTACTTC.

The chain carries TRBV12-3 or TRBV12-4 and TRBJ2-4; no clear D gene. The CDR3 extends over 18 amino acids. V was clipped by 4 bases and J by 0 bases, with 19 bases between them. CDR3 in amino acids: CASSSNLQPELAKNIQYF. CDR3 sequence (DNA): TGTGCCAGCAGTTCCAATCTCCAGCCAGAGTTAGCCAAAAACATTCAGTACTTC.

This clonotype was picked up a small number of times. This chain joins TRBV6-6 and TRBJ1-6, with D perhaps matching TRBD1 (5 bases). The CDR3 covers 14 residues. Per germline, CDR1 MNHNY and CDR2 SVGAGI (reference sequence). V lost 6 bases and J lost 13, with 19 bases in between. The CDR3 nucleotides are TGTGCCAGCAGCCTACGGGCGGGGGTCTCTCCCCTCCACTTT. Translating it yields CASSLRAGVSPLHF.

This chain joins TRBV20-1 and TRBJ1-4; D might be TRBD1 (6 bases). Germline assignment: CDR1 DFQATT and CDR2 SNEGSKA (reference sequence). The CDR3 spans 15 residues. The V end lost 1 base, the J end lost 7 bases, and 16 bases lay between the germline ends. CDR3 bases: TGCAGTGCTAGAGTTAACAGGGATCTGGGTGAAAAACTGTTTTTT. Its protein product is CSARVNRDLGEKLFF.

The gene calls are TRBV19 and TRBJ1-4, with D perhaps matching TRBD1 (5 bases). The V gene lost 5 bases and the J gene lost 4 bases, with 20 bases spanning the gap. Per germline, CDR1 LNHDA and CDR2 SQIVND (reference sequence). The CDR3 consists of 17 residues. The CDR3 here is CASSDYATASFNEKLFF. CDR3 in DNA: TGTGCCAGTAGTGACTATGCGACAGCATCTTTTAATGAAAAACTGTTTTTT.

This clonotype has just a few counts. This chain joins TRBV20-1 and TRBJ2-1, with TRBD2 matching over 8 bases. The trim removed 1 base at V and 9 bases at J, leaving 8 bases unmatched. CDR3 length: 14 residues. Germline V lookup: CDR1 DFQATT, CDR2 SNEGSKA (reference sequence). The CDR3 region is CSARGAAGALEQFF. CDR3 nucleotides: TGCAGTGCTAGAGGCGCAGCGGGAGCGCTTGAGCAGTTCTTC.

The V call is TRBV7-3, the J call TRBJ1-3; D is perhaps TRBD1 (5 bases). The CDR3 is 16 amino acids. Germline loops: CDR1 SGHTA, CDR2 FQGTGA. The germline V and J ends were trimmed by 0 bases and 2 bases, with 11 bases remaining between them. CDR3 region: CASSLTGGSPGNTIYF. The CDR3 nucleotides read TGTGCCAGCAGCTTAACGGGGGGGTCCCCTGGAAACACCATATATTTT.

The CDR3 nucleotides are TGTGCCAGCAGAGACTCCTCACAAAATCAGCCCCAGCATTTT. Translating gives CASRDSSQNQPQHF. The V gene is TRBV2, the J gene TRBJ1-5; no clear D gene. Per germline, CDR1 SNHLY and CDR2 FYNNEI. CDR3 length equals 14 residues. V lost 6 bases, J lost 4 bases, and 13 bases lay in between.

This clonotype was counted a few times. The CDR3 sequence is CASSLEATKNYGYTF. The CDR3 DNA follows: TGTGCCAGCAGTTTAGAGGCGACGAAGAACTATGGCTACACCTTC. This rearrangement joins TRBV12-3 or TRBV12-4 to TRBJ1-2; D is unresolved. V gave up 1 base and J gave up 2 bases, with 11 bases separating them. The CDR3 consists of 15 residues.

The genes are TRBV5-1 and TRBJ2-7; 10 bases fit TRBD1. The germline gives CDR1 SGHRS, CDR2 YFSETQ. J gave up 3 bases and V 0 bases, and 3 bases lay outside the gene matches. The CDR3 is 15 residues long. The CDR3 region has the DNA TGCGCCAGCAGCTTGGCCCGGGACAGGGGCTACGAGCAGTACTTC. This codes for CASSLARDRGYEQYF.

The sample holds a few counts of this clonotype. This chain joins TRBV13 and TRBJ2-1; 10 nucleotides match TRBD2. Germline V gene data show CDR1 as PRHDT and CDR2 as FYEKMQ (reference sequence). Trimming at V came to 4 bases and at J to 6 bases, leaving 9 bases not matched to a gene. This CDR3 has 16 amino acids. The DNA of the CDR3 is TGTGCCAGCAGCTCTGCCGGGACTAGCGACCGCAATGAGCAGTTCTTC. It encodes CASSSAGTSDRNEQFF.

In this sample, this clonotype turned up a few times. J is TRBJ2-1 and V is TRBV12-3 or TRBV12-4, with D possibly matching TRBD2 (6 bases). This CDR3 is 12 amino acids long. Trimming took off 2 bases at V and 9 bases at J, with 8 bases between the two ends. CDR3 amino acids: CASSLMGGEQFF. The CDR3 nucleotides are TGTGCCAGCAGTTTAATGGGGGGTGAGCAGTTCTTC.

CDR3 sequence reads: CSVQGRSYNEQFF. DNA for the CDR3: TGCAGCGTTCAGGGACGTTCTTACAATGAGCAGTTCTTC. The chain has TRBV29-1 and TRBJ2-1; D is tentatively TRBD1 or TRBD2 (5 bases each). The V and J ends lost 5 bases and 4 bases respectively, with 12 bases between them. Germline CDR1 SQVTM, CDR2 ANQGSEA. The CDR3 is 13 amino acids.

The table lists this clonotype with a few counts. This CDR3 reads CASRTGQRTGELFF. The DNA for the CDR3 is TGTGCCAGCAGGACGGGCCAGAGGACCGGGGAGCTGTTTTTT. The chain combines TRBV27 with TRBJ2-2, with D hard to call. The CDR3 extends over 14 amino acids. Germline V CDR1 and CDR2: MNHEY, SMNVEV (reference sequence). Trimming cost V 6 bases and J 5 bases, with 13 bases left between them.

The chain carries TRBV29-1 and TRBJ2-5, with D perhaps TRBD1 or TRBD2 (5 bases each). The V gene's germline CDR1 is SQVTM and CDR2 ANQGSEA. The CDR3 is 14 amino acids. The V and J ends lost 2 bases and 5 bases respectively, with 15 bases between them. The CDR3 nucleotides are TGCAGCGTTGAAAGTGGGACCATGGTGGAGACCCAGTACTTC. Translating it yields CSVESGTMVETQYF.

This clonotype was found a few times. The CDR3 spells CASSLDSSAEKLFF. CDR3 DNA: TGTGCCAGCAGTTTGGACAGTTCTGCAGAAAAACTGTTTTTT. V gene TRBV28 combines with J gene TRBJ1-4; D possibly corresponds to TRBD1 (6 bases). CDR1 and CDR2 from the germline V gene are MDHEN and SYDVKM. The CDR3 is 14 amino acids. V gave up 3 bases and J gave up 8 bases, with 13 bases separating them. The full variable domain, in which reference TRBV28 and TRBJ1-4 provide the parts outside the CDR3, is DVKVTQSSRYLVKRTGEKVFLECVQDMDHENMFWYRQDPGLGLRLIYFSYDVKMKEKGDIPEGYSVSREKKERFSLILESASTNQTSMYLCASSLDSSAEKLFFGSGTQLSVL.

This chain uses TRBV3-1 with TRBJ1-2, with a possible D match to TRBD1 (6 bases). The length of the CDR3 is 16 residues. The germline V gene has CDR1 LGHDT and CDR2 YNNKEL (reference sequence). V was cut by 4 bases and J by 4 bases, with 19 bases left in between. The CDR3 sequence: CASSPLGQTAFYGYTF. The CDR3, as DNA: TGTGCCAGCAGCCCCCTCGGACAGACTGCATTCTATGGCTACACCTTC.

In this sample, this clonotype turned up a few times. DNA for the CDR3: TGTGCCAGCAGAAAAGGGGGCTGGGCTTTCTTT. Translation gives CASRKGGWAFF. This chain links TRBV6-5 with TRBJ1-1; 7 bases line up with TRBD1. Losses at the gene ends were 6 bases for V and 11 bases for J; bases not matched to a gene: 6. The CDR3 spans 11 residues. CDR1 and CDR2 (germline): MNHEY, SVGAGI.

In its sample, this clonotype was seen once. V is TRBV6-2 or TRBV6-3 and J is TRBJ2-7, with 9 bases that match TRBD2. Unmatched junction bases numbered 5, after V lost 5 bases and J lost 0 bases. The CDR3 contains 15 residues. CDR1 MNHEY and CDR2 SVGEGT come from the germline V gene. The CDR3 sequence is CASSPATSGSYEQYF. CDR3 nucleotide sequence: TGTGCCAGCAGTCCCGCGACTAGCGGCTCCTACGAGCAGTACTTC.

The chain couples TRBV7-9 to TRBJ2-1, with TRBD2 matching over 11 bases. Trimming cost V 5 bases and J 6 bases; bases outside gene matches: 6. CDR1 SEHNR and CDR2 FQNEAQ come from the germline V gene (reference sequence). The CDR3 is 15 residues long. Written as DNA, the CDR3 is TGTGCCAGCAGCAATAGCGGGGGGGCCTGCAATGAGCAGTTCTTC. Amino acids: CASSNSGGACNEQFF.